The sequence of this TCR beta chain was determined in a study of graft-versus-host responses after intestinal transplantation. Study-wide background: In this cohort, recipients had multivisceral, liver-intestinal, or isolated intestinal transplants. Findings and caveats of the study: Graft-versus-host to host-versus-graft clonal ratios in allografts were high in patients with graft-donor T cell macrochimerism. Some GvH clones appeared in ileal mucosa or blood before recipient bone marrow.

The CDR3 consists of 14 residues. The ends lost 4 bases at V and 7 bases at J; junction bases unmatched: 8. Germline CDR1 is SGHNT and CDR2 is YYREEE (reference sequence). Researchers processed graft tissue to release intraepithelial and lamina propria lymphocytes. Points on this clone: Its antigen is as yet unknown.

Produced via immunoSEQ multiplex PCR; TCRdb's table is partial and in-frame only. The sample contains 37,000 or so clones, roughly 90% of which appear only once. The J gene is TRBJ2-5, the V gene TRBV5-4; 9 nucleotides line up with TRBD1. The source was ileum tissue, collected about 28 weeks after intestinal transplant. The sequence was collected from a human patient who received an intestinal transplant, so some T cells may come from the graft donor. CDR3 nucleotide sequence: TGTGCCAGCAGCGCTGGACAGGGGCCAGTGACCCAGTACTTC. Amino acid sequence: CASSAGQGPVTQYF.